A selection of T cell receptor beta chains follows, all from one sample in a study of Tregs in tolerant kidney transplant recipients. Clones were sequenced by immunoSEQ multiplex PCR, and TCRdb holds only the in-frame ones, with some missing. Of under 45,000 clones listed, about 95% are singletons. No antigen has been identified for these receptors. Sequences were obtained from Tregs from blood cultured with allogeneic cells. The receptor set was obtained from a human donor in good health. Each CDR3 is given with its conserved first and last residue. D genes are given only for firm matches. The listing skips clone size in some rows; elsewhere it reads once, few, many or a size class.

clone_size	v_call	j_call	d_call	cdr3_aa	cdr3_nt
once	TRBV18	TRBJ1-3	-	CASSLTESSGNTIYF	TGTGCCAGCTCACTGACTGAGAGCTCTGGAAACACCATATATTTT
-	TRBV18	TRBJ1-5	-	CASSLYVGGGEHQPQHF	TGTGCCAGCTCACTTTACGTGGGCGGGGGCGAGCATCAGCCCCAGCATTTT
-	TRBV11-2	TRBJ1-3	-	CASSLRFSGNTIYF	TGTGCCAGCAGCCTCCGGTTCTCTGGAAACACCATATATTTT
-	TRBV2	TRBJ2-5	TRBD1	CASRGQAQETQYF	TGTGCCAGCAGGGGACAGGCCCAAGAGACCCAGTACTTC
-	TRBV7-9	TRBJ2-7	TRBD1	CASSFRDSSYEQYF	TGTGCCAGCAGCTTCCGGGACAGCTCCTACGAGCAGTACTTC
-	TRBV5-1	TRBJ1-2	-	CASSPQGYGYTF	TGCGCCAGCAGCCCGCAGGGATATGGCTACACCTTC
-	TRBV18	TRBJ1-1	TRBD1	CASSRQGTEAFF	TGTGCCAGCTCACGACAGGGCACTGAAGCTTTCTTT
-	TRBV4-1	TRBJ2-7	-	CASSTRTDYEQYF	TGCGCCAGCAGCACACGGACAGACTACGAGCAGTACTTC
once	TRBV4-2	TRBJ2-3	TRBD2	CASSRSSGASGGVTDTQYF	TGTGCCAGCAGCCGGTCCTCCGGGGCTAGCGGGGGGGTCACAGATACGCAGTATTTT
-	TRBV15	TRBJ1-1	-	CATSRGRGYVNTEAFF	TGTGCCACCAGCAGAGGTAGGGGGTACGTGAACACTGAAGCTTTCTTT
-	TRBV27	TRBJ2-7	-	CASRRDAYSYEQYF	TGTGCCAGCCGGCGGGACGCTTACTCCTACGAGCAGTACTTC
-	TRBV7-6	TRBJ1-2	-	CASSPAASYYGYTF	TGTGCCAGCAGCCCCGCGGCTTCGTACTATGGCTACACCTTC
few	TRBV7-9	TRBJ1-1	-	CASSLRQNPEAFF	TGTGCCAGCAGCTTAAGACAAAACCCTGAAGCTTTCTTT
-	TRBV7-9	TRBJ2-1	TRBD1	CASSLLQGNEQFF	TGTGCCAGCAGCTTACTACAGGGGAATGAGCAGTTCTTC
-	TRBV6-1	TRBJ2-7	TRBD1	CASRGTGDLPYEQYF	TGTGCCAGCAGGGGGACAGGGGACCTACCCTACGAGCAGTACTTC
-	TRBV6-8	TRBJ1-2	-	CASSYIRTGGIYGYTF	TGTGCCAGCAGTTATATTAGGACGGGAGGAATCTATGGCTACACCTTC
-	TRBV6-5	TRBJ1-5	-	CASSYKAGPNQPQHF	TGTGCCAGCAGTTACAAAGCAGGTCCTAATCAGCCCCAGCATTTT
-	TRBV10-3	TRBJ2-7	-	CAISGPRGAREQYF	TGTGCCATCAGTGGGCCTCGGGGGGCACGCGAGCAGTACTTC
few	TRBV7-2	TRBJ1-2	-	CASSQTGGWGYGYTF	TGTGCCAGCAGCCAGACAGGCGGCTGGGGCTATGGCTACACCTTC
-	TRBV5-1	TRBJ1-2	-	CASLQPVRKTYGYTF	TGCGCCAGCTTACAGCCGGTTCGAAAGACCTATGGCTACACCTTC
-	TRBV12-5	TRBJ2-7	TRBD1	CASGGQGIGNEQYF	TGTGCTAGTGGAGGACAGGGAATAGGGAACGAGCAGTACTTC
-	TRBV5-1	TRBJ1-2	-	CASRIGENYGYTF	TGCGCCAGCAGGATTGGGGAAAACTATGGCTACACCTTC
-	TRBV19	TRBJ1-2	-	CASNPRGAGYGYTF	TGTGCCAGTAACCCGAGAGGGGCTGGCTATGGCTACACCTTC
-	TRBV2	TRBJ2-7	TRBD2	CASSELTSGANEQYF	TGTGCCAGCAGTGAGTTGACTAGCGGGGCTAACGAGCAGTACTTC
few	TRBV25-1	TRBJ1-3	-	CASTPQGGGNTIYF	TGTGCCAGCACCCCCCAAGGAGGTGGAAACACCATATATTTT
-	TRBV7-6	TRBJ2-5	-	CASSPEALLDQETQYF	TGTGCCAGCAGCCCCGAGGCCCTACTAGACCAAGAGACCCAGTACTTC
-	TRBV7-8	TRBJ1-4	-	CASSLEWVVGTNEKLFF	TGTGCCAGCAGCTTAGAATGGGTGGTAGGAACTAATGAAAAACTGTTTTTT
-	TRBV6-6	TRBJ2-4	-	CASRSISGPKNIQYF	TGTGCCAGCAGGTCGATCAGTGGCCCCAAAAACATTCAGTACTTC
-	TRBV19	TRBJ2-7	-	CASRGVYEQYF	TGTGCCAGTAGAGGGGTCTACGAGCAGTACTTC
-	TRBV7-8	TRBJ2-5	TRBD1	CASSRTGGRGETQYF	TGTGCCAGCAGCCGCACAGGGGGCAGGGGAGAGACCCAGTACTTC
few	TRBV6-1	TRBJ2-7	-	CASSEPFFGGTASEQYF	TGTGCCAGCAGTGAACCCTTCTTTGGGGGGACTGCAAGCGAGCAGTACTTC
-	TRBV23-1	TRBJ2-3	-	CASSQPSPYTSTDTQYF	TGCGCCAGCAGTCAACCATCCCCCTACACTAGCACAGATACGCAGTATTTT
-	TRBV5-1	TRBJ1-1	TRBD1	CASSTRQGSTEAFF	TGCGCCAGCAGCACCCGACAGGGTAGCACTGAAGCTTTCTTT
-	TRBV9	TRBJ2-5	TRBD1	CASSAGQGAETQYF	TGTGCCAGCAGCGCCGGACAGGGGGCAGAGACCCAGTACTTC
-	TRBV10-1	TRBJ2-1	TRBD1	CASSLGQSSYNEQFF	TGCGCCAGCAGTTTGGGACAGAGCTCCTACAATGAGCAGTTCTTC
-	TRBV2	TRBJ2-7	-	CASRRTAAPYEQYF	TGTGCCAGCAGGCGGACAGCCGCTCCCTACGAGCAGTACTTC
once	TRBV2	TRBJ1-5	-	CASSFLRRQGNQPQHF	TGTGCCAGCAGTTTCCTAAGGCGGCAGGGCAATCAGCCCCAGCATTTT
-	TRBV4-1	TRBJ2-6	-	CASSRFPNLSGANVLTF	TGCGCCAGCAGCCGGTTTCCCAATTTGTCTGGGGCCAACGTCCTGACTTTC
-	TRBV19	TRBJ2-5	TRBD2	CASSMASGGVETQYF	TGTGCCAGTAGTATGGCTAGCGGGGGGGTGGAGACCCAGTACTTC
-	TRBV10-1	TRBJ2-1	-	CASSESKGGGYYNEQFF	TGCGCCAGCAGTGAGTCGAAAGGGGGAGGGTACTACAATGAGCAGTTCTTC
-	TRBV6-1	TRBJ1-2	-	CASSEDRFRGRGYTF	TGTGCCAGCAGTGAAGATAGGTTCAGGGGTAGAGGCTACACCTTC
-	TRBV11-2	TRBJ2-7	TRBD1	CASTEGTARSYEQYF	TGTGCCAGCACCGAAGGGACAGCCCGCTCCTACGAGCAGTACTTC
-	TRBV5-1	TRBJ1-4	TRBD1	CASSLSGGDEKLFF	TGCGCCAGCAGCTTGTCAGGGGGCGACGAAAAACTGTTTTTT
-	TRBV7-2	TRBJ2-1	-	CASSYPRSYNEQFF	TGTGCCAGCAGCTACCCCCGGAGTTACAATGAGCAGTTCTTC
-	TRBV6-1	TRBJ1-5	-	CASRTAHSNQPQHF	TGTGCCAGCCGGACAGCCCATAGCAATCAGCCCCAGCATTTT
-	TRBV2	TRBJ2-5	-	CASSPRVWGQETQYF	TGTGCCAGCAGTCCTCGGGTATGGGGACAAGAGACCCAGTACTTC
-	TRBV9	TRBJ1-6	-	CASSVGGLSSPLHF	TGTGCCAGCAGCGTGGGGGGGCTTAGTTCACCCCTCCACTTT
-	TRBV19	TRBJ1-1	-	CASSPRGGNTEAFF	TGTGCCAGTAGTCCGCGGGGAGGGAACACTGAAGCTTTCTTT
-	TRBV6-1	TRBJ1-1	TRBD1	CASSERGGRTEAFF	TGTGCCAGCAGTGAAAGAGGGGGCAGAACTGAAGCTTTCTTT
-	TRBV6-6	TRBJ2-1	-	CASSRGGSYNEQFF	TGTGCCAGCAGCAGGGGAGGATCCTACAATGAGCAGTTCTTC
-	TRBV7-9	TRBJ2-3	-	CASAAGEPQYF	TGTGCCAGCGCCGCCGGGGAGCCGCAGTATTTT
-	TRBV18	TRBJ2-1	TRBD2	CASSPGGDNEQFF	TGTGCCAGCTCACCAGGGGGGGACAATGAGCAGTTCTTC
-	TRBV5-4	TRBJ2-2	-	CASSWDGTGELFF	TGTGCCAGCAGCTGGGACGGTACCGGGGAGCTGTTTTTT
-	TRBV2	TRBJ2-5	-	CASRGVGWETQYF	TGTGCCAGCAGGGGCGTGGGATGGGAGACCCAGTACTTC
-	TRBV10-1	TRBJ2-3	-	CASSESGRTDTQYF	TGCGCCAGCAGTGAGTCGGGGCGGACAGATACGCAGTATTTT
-	TRBV5-4	TRBJ1-2	-	CASSLGLAGGYTF	TGTGCCAGCAGCTTGGGATTAGCGGGGGGCTACACCTTC
-	TRBV30	TRBJ2-7	-	CAWGATYEQYF	TGTGCCTGGGGGGCCACCTACGAGCAGTACTTC
once	TRBV7-2	TRBJ2-5	TRBD2	CASSKSRVAGEETQYF	TGTGCCAGCAGCAAAAGTCGGGTAGCGGGAGAAGAGACCCAGTACTTC
-	TRBV7-9	TRBJ2-1	TRBD1	CASSFPGTGHNEQFF	TGTGCCAGCAGCTTCCCCGGGACAGGGCACAATGAGCAGTTCTTC
-	TRBV2	TRBJ2-7	TRBD1	CASSSGTGNYEQYF	TGTGCCAGCAGTTCCGGGACAGGGAACTACGAGCAGTACTTC